This TCR beta chain was sequenced during a study of shared clonotypes between healthy human individuals. Study-level information: Donors, aged 18 to 49, were a couple of women and a few men. Notes on the study in general: It was observed that approximately 5% of naive CD4 clonotypes were shared across a few donors. Among non-shared clonotypes, generation probabilities were lower than among those shared by all four donors. Only a few donors were included, so the genetic and exposure-history diversity represented was limited.

In this sample, this clone turned up once. Its antigen is unidentified. J was trimmed by 8 bases and V by 3 bases; bases with no gene match: 9. The CDR3 is made up of 15 amino acids. Germline-derived CDR1 and CDR2 are KGHSH and LQKENI. Measured with immunoSEQ multiplex PCR; TCRdb has only the in-frame clones, and not every one. The table records 190,000 or so clones, around 63% of them present only once. The chain carries TRBV18 and TRBJ2-3, with TRBD1 matching 9 bases. This sequence originates from a man between 25 and 39 years old in good health. Sequenced input: memory CD4+ T cells sorted from blood. Subset of the sample: CD45RA-negative fraction. CDR3 region: CASSPGTGSWGTQYF. The CDR3 DNA follows: TGTGCCAGCTCACCCGGGACAGGGTCCTGGGGTACGCAGTATTTT.